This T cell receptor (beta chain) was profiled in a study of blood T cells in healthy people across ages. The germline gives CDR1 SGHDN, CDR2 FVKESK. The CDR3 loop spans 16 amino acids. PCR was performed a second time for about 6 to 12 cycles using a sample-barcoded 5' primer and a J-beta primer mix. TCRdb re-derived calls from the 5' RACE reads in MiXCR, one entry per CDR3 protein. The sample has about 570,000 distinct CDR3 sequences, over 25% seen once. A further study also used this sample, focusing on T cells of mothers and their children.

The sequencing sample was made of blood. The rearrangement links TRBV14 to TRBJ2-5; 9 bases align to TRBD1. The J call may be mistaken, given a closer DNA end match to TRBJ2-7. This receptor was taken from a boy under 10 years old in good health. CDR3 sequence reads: CASSRAEDRGPYEQYF. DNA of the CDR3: TGTGCCAGCAGCCGGGCCGAGGACAGGGGCCCCTACGAGCAGTACTTC.